One sample yielded the 9 T cell receptor beta chains listed below, sequenced in a study of cytomegalovirus exposure and HLA in healthy donors. This PCR relied on a set of 60 Vbeta primers and 13 Jbeta primers. Profiled with immunoSEQ multiplex PCR; TCRdb holds only in-frame clones, not every one. The listing records some 200,000 clones. The specimen sequenced was PBMCs. The receptor source for this set is a boy younger than 18 in good health and CMV-seronegative.

Note on this clone: Additional DNA sequences in this sample encode the identical CDR3. The rearrangement uses TRBV29-1 and TRBJ2-7; 8 nucleotides agree with TRBD1. Unmatched junction bases numbered 8, after V lost 6 bases and J lost 1 base. The CDR3 is made up of 14 amino acids. The germline V gene has CDR1 SQVTM and CDR2 ANQGSEA. CDR3 nucleotide sequence: TGCAGCGTCGAAAGGCAGGGGGCTTCCTACGAGCAGTACTTC. Its protein product is CSVERQGASYEQYF.

This rearrangement joins TRBV6-1 to TRBJ2-7, with 7 bases aligning to TRBD1. The CDR3 length is 15 residues. Trimming took 1 base from V and 0 from J; bases not matched to a gene: 3. Germline assignment: CDR1 MNHNS and CDR2 SASEGT. CDR3 coding DNA: TGTGCCAGCAGTGAAGACAGGGGCAACTCCTACGAGCAGTACTTC. Amino acids: CASSEDRGNSYEQYF.

The chain couples TRBV4-1 to TRBJ2-1, with D possibly being TRBD1 (6 bases). The V gene's germline CDR1 is MGHRA and CDR2 YSYEKL. The CDR3 covers 16 residues. Trimming took 4 bases from V and 5 from J, leaving 18 bases between them. This CDR3 is CASSPLTTGRDNEQFF. DNA of the CDR3: TGCGCCAGCAGCCCGCTGACGACAGGTAGGGACAATGAGCAGTTCTTC.

The rearrangement joins TRBV30 to TRBJ1-1; possible D gene TRBD1, 6 bases. The CDR3 covers 13 residues. Trimming left V 0 bases short and J 8 bases short, with 13 bases between. CDR1 and CDR2 (germline): GTSNPN, SVGIG (reference sequence). CDR3 amino acids: CAWSVSGALEAFF. CDR3 nucleotide sequence: TGTGCCTGGAGTGTATCAGGGGCTCTGGAAGCTTTCTTT.

The chain employs TRBV28 and TRBJ1-1; 12 bases are a match to TRBD1. V lost 5 bases, J lost 8 bases, and 9 bases stayed unmatched. From germline, CDR1 is MDHEN and CDR2 SYDVKM. The CDR3 contains 15 residues. Here the CDR3 reads CASSTRPGTGGEAFF. The CDR3 coding sequence is TGTGCCAGCAGTACCCGTCCCGGGACAGGGGGCGAAGCTTTCTTT.

The gene calls are TRBV30 and TRBJ1-5; D might be TRBD1 (5 bases). The CDR3 runs 14 residues. CDR1 GTSNPN and CDR2 SVGIG come from the germline V gene (reference sequence). V lost 5 bases and J 2 bases, leaving 13 bases between the germline ends. CDR3 in amino acids: CAWADSYGNQPQHF. The CDR3 coding sequence is TGTGCCTGGGCAGACAGTTATGGCAATCAGCCCCAGCATTTT.

This chain connects TRBV11-2 to TRBJ2-7; TRBD1 agrees at 8 bases. This CDR3 spans 18 amino acids. The ends lost 5 bases at V and 3 bases at J; junction bases unmatched: 18. Per germline, CDR1 SGHAT and CDR2 FQNNGV. The CDR3 nucleotides are TGTGCCAGCAGCCACTTAAGGGACAGGTCCTCCACTTTCTACGAGCAGTACTTC. Amino acids: CASSHLRDRSSTFYEQYF.

This chain uses TRBV6-5 with TRBJ2-7; 7 bases line up with TRBD1. The CDR3 loop spans 13 amino acids. With 5 bases clipped from V and 5 bases from J, the junction kept 6 bases outside the gene matches. Germline V lookup: CDR1 MNHEY, CDR2 SVGAGI. CDR3 sequence (DNA): TGTGCCAGCAGTCTAGACAGGGTCCACGAGCAGTACTTC. Its protein product is CASSLDRVHEQYF.

The V call is TRBV28, the J call TRBJ1-6, with D maybe TRBD1 (5 bases). Germline CDR1 reads MDHEN; CDR2 reads SYDVKM. This CDR3 region has 15 residues. The V end was cut by 5 bases, the J end by 10 bases, with 18 bases between. This chain's CDR3 is CASSAYDSPGSPLHF. The CDR3 nucleotides are TGTGCCAGCAGTGCGTACGACAGTCCTGGGTCACCCCTCCACTTT.